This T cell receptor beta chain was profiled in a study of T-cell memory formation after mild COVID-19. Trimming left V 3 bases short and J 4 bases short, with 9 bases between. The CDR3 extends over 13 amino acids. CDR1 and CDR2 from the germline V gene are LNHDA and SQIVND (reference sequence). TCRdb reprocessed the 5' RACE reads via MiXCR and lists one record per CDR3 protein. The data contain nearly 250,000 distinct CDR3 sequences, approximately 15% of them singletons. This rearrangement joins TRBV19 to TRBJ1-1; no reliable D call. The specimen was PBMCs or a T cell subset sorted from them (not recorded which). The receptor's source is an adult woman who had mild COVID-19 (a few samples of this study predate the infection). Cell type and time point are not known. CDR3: CASSIRVSTEAFF. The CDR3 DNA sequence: TGTGCCAGTAGTATTCGGGTGAGCACTGAAGCTTTCTTT.